This paragraph covers one TCR beta chain sequence. Some clones are missing from TCRdb's copy, which holds only in-frame ones; the method was immunoSEQ multiplex PCR. This table holds fewer than 25,000 clones, 65% to 90% found once. Looked up from germline, CDR1 is SGHRS and CDR2 is YFSETQ. The CDR3 is 16 amino acids. Trimming at V came to 4 bases and at J to 1 base, leaving 10 bases not matched to a gene. This record comes from a study of OX40 agonist ivuxolimab in advanced cancers. The specimen comprised CD4+ or CD8+ T cells sorted from blood, sampled in a trial of the OX40 agonist ivuxolimab. This clonotype originated in an adult with an advanced solid tumor such as melanoma, head and neck, liver or kidney cancer. The genes are TRBV5-1 and TRBJ2-5; 7 bases match TRBD2. CDR3 sequence reads: CASSLGRNSGQETQYF. The CDR3 bases are TGCGCCAGCAGCCTCGGGAGGAACTCCGGCCAAGAGACCCAGTACTTC.